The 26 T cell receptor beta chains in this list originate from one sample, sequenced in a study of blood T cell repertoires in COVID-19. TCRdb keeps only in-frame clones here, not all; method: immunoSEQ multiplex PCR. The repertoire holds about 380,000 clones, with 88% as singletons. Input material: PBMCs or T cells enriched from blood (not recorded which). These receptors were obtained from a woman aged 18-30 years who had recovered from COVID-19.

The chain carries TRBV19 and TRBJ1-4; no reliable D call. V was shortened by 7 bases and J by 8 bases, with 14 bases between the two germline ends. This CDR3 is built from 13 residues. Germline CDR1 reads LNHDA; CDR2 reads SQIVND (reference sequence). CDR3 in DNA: TGTGCCAGTAAGTCTGCTTCTCGGGAAAAACTGTTTTTT. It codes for CASKSASREKLFF. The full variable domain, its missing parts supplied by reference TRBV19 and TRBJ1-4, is DGGITQSPKYLFRKEGQNVTLSCEQNLNHDAMYWYRQDPGQGLRLIYYSQIVNDFQKGDIAEGYSVSREKKESFPLTVTSAQKNPTAFYLCASKSASREKLFFGSGTQLSVL.

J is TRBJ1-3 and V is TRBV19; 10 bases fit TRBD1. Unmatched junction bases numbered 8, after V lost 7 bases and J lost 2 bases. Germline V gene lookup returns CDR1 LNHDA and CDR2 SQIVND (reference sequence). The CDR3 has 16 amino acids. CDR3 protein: CASKEGTGVAGNTIYF. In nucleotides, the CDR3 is TGTGCCAGTAAGGAGGGGACAGGGGTTGCTGGAAACACCATATATTTT.

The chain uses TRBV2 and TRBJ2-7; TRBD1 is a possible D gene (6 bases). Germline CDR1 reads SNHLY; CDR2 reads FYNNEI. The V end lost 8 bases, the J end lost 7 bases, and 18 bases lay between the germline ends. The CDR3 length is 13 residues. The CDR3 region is CASLLSTGLEQYF. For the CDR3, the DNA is TGTGCCAGCCTGCTGAGCACAGGGCTTGAGCAGTACTTC.

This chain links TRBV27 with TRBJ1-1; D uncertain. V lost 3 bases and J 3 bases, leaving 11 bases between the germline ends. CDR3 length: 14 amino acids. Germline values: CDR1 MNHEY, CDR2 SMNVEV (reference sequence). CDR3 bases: TGTGCCAGCAGTTTGGACGGGGTCCACACTGAAGCTTTCTTT. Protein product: CASSLDGVHTEAFF.

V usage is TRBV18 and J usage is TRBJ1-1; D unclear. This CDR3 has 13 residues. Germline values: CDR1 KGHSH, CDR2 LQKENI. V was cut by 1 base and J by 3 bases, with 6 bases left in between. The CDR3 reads CASSPRRDTEAFF. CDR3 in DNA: TGTGCCAGCTCACCACGACGGGACACTGAAGCTTTCTTT.

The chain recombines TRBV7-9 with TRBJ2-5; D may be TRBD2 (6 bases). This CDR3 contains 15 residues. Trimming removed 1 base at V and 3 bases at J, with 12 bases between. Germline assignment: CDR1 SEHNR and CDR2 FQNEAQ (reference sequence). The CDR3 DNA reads TGTGCCAGCAGCTTAGTGCTTTGGGGGGAAGAGACCCAGTACTTC. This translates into CASSLVLWGEETQYF.

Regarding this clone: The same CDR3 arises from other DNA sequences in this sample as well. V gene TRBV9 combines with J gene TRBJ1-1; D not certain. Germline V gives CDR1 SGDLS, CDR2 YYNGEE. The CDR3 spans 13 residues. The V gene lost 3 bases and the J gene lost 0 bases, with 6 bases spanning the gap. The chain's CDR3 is CASSARLNTEAFF. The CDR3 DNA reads TGTGCCAGCAGCGCTCGTCTGAACACTGAAGCTTTCTTT. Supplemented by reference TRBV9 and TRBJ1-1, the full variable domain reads DSGVTQTPKHLITATGQRVTLRCSPRSGDLSVYWYQQSLDQGLQFLIQYYNGEERAKGNILERFSAQQFPDLHSELNLSSLELGDSALYFCASSARLNTEAFFGQGTRLTVV.

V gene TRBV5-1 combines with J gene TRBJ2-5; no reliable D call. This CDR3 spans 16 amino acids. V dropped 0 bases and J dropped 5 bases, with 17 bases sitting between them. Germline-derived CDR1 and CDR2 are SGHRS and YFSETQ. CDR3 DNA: TGCGCCAGCAGCTTGGGCACAGACCACCCTGGGGAGACCCAGTACTTC. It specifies CASSLGTDHPGETQYF. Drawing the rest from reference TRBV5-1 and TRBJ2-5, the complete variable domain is KAGVTQTPRYLIKTRGQQVTLSCSPISGHRSVSWYQQTPGQGLQFLFEYFSETQRNKGNFPGRFSGRQFSNSRSEMNVSTLELGDSALYLCASSLGTDHPGETQYFGPGTRLLVL.

The CDR3 sequence is CASSLYEGRDTEAFF. CDR3 DNA: TGCGCCAGCAGCTTGTACGAGGGGAGGGACACTGAAGCTTTCTTT. The V and J genes are TRBV5-1 and TRBJ1-1, with TRBD1 as a possible D gene (5 bases). CDR1 and CDR2 from the germline V gene are SGHRS and YFSETQ. The CDR3 loop spans 15 amino acids. The ends were cut back, 1 base at V and 3 bases at J, with 13 bases in the middle.

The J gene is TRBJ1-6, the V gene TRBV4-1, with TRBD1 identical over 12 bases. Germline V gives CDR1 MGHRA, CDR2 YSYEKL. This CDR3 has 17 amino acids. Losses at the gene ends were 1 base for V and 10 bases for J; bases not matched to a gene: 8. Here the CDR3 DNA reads TGCGCCAGCAGCCAAGCCAAGGGACAGGGGGCGGAATCACCCCTCCACTTT. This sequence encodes CASSQAKGQGAESPLHF.

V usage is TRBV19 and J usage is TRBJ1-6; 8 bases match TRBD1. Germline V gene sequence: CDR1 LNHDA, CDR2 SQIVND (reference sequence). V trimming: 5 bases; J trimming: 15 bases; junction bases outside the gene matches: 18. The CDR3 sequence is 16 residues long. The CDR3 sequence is CASSLQTGAGVGSLHF. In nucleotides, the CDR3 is TGTGCCAGTAGTCTACAGACAGGGGCCGGAGTAGGAAGCCTCCACTTT.

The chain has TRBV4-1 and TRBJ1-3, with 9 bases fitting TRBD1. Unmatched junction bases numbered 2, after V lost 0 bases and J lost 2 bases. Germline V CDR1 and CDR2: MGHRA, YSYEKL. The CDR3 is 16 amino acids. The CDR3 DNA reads TGCGCCAGCAGCCAAGATAGGACAGGGGCTGGAAACACCATATATTTT. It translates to CASSQDRTGAGNTIYF.

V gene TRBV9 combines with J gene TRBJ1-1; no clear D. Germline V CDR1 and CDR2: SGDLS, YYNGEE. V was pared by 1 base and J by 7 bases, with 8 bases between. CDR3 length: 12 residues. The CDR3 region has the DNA TGTGCCAGCAGCGTAATTTCGGGTGAAGCTTTCTTT. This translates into CASSVISGEAFF.

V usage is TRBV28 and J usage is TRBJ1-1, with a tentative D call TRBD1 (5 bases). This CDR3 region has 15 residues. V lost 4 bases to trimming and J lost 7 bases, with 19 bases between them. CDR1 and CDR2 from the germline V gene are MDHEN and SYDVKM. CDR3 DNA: TGTGCCAGCAGTTACCTGCCACCGGGGGGAAATGAAGCTTTCTTT. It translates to CASSYLPPGGNEAFF.

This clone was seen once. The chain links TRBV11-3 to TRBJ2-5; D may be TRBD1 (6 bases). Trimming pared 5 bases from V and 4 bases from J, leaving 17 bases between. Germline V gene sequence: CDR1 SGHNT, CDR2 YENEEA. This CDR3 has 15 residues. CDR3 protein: CASSLGATGRETQYF. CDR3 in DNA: TGTGCCAGCAGCCTCGGGGCGACAGGTAGAGAGACCCAGTACTTC. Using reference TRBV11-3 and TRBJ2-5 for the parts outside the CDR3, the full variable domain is EAGVVQSPRYKIIEKKQPVAFWCNPISGHNTLYWYLQNLGQGPELLIRYENEEAVDDSQLPKDRFSAERLKGVDSTLKIQPAELGDSAVYLCASSLGATGRETQYFGPGTRLLVL.

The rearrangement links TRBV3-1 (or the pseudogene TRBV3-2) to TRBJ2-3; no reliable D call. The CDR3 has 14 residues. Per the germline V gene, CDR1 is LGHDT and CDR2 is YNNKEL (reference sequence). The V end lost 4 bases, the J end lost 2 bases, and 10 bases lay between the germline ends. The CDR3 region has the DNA TGTGCCAGCAGCCTAGCACCAAACACAGATACGCAGTATTTT. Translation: CASSLAPNTDTQYF.

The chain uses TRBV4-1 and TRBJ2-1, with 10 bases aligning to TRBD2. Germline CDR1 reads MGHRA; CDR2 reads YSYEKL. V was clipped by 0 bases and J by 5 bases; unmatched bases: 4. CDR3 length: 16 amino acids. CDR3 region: CASSQDSGLADNEQFF. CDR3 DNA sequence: TGCGCCAGCAGCCAAGACTCAGGACTAGCGGACAATGAGCAGTTCTTC.

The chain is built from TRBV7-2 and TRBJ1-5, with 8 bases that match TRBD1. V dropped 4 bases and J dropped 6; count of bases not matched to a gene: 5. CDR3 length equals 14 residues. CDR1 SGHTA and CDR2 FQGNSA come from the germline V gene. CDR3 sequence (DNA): TGTGCCAGCAGCTCAACAGGGGGTGGTCAGCCCCAGCATTTT. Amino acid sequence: CASSSTGGGQPQHF. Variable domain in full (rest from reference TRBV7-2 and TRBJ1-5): GAGVSQSPSNKVTEKGKDVELRCDPISGHTALYWYRQSLGQGLEFLIYFQGNSAPDKSGLPSDRFSAERTGGSVSTLTIQRTQQEDSAVYLCASSSTGGGQPQHFGDGTRLSIL.

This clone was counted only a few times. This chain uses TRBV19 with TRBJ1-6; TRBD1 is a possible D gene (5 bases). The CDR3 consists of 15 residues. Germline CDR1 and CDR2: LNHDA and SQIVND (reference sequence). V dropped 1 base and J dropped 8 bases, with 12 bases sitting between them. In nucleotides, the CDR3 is TGTGCCAGTAGTATAGGACAGCGCGGGGATTCACCCCTCCACTTT. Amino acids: CASSIGQRGDSPLHF.

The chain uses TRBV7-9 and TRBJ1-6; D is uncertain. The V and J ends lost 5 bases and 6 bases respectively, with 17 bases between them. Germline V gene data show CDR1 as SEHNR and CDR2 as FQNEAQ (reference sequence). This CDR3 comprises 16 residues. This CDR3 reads CASSTDLRVFNSPLHF. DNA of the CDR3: TGTGCCAGCAGCACAGATCTGCGGGTATTTAATTCACCCCTCCACTTT. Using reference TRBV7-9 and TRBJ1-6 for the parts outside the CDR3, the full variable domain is DTGVSQNPRHKITKRGQNVTFRCDPISEHNRLYWYRQTLGQGPEFLTYFQNEAQLEKSRLLSDRFSAERPKGSFSTLEIQRTEQGDSAMYLCASSTDLRVFNSPLHFGNGTRLTVT.

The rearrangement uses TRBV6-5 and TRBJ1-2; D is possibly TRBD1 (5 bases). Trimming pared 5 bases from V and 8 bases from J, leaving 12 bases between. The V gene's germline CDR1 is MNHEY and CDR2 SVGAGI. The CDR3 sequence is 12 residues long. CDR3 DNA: TGTGCCAGCAGTAGAGCGGGGCAAGGCTACACCTTC. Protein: CASSRAGQGYTF.

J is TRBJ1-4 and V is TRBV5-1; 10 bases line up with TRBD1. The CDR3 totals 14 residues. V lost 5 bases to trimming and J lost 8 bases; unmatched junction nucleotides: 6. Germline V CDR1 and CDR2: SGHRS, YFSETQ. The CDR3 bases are TGCGCCAGCAGTTCGACAGGGGGCAGAGAAAAACTGTTTTTT. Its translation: CASSSTGGREKLFF.

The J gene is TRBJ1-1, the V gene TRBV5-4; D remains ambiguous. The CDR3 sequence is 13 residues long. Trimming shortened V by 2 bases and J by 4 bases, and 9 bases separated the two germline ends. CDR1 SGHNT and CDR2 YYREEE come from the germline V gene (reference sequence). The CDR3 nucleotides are TGTGCCAGCAGCTTCGGGAGGAGCACTGAAGCTTTCTTT. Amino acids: CASSFGRSTEAFF.

In DNA, the CDR3 is TGTGCCAGCAGTCAGGGGGACTTCTCCGGGGCTTTCTTT. It specifies CASSQGDFSGAFF. The rearrangement joins TRBV27 to TRBJ1-1; 7 positions match TRBD1. Germline CDR1 is MNHEY and CDR2 is SMNVEV (reference sequence). This CDR3 comprises 13 residues. Unmatched junction bases numbered 11, after V lost 5 bases and J lost 11 bases.

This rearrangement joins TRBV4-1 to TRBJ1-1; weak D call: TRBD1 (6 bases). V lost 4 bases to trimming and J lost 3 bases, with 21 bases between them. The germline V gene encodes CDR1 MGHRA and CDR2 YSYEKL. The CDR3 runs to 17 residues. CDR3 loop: CASSLLGASGEYTEAFF. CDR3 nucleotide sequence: TGCGCCAGCAGCCTCCTGGGGGCTTCGGGTGAATACACTGAAGCTTTCTTT.

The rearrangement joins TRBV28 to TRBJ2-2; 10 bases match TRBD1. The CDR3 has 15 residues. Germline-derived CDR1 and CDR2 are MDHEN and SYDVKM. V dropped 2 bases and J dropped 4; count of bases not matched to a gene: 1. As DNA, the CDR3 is TGTGCCAGCAGTTTAAGGACAGGGGGCACCGGGGAGCTGTTTTTT. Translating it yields CASSLRTGGTGELFF.